The 27 T cell receptor beta chains listed next were all sequenced from one sample in a study of blood T cell repertoires in COVID-19. Clones were sequenced by immunoSEQ multiplex PCR, and TCRdb holds only the in-frame ones, with some missing. The data hold about 380,000 clones, with about 89% observed a single time. Sequenced material: peripheral blood. The receptors here all came from a man aged 40-49 years with acute or convalescent COVID-19.

This clone was observed a few times. J is TRBJ1-1 and V is TRBV9; D not certain. V was shortened by 0 bases and J by 3 bases, with 15 bases between the two germline ends. This CDR3 has 16 amino acids. Germline assignment: CDR1 SGDLS and CDR2 YYNGEE. The CDR3 nucleotides read TGTGCCAGCAGCGTAGAAGCAGGATCCCTATACACTGAAGCTTTCTTT. It is translated as CASSVEAGSLYTEAFF.

This chain joins TRBV6-5 and TRBJ1-3, with a possible D match to TRBD1 (6 bases). The CDR3 is 16 residues long. With 2 bases removed from V and 0 bases from J, the gap between germline ends came to 11 bases. Germline V gives CDR1 MNHEY, CDR2 SVGAGI. CDR3 nucleotides: TGTGCCAGCAGTTACGGACAGCCGCTCTCTGGAAACACCATATATTTT. Translating it yields CASSYGQPLSGNTIYF.

This clone is a singleton in its sample. The chain uses TRBV7-2 and TRBJ1-5; 10 bases are a match to TRBD1. This CDR3 has 18 amino acids. Germline CDR1 and CDR2: SGHTA and FQGNSA. The V gene end was trimmed by 5 bases and the J gene end by 6 bases; junction bases not matched to a gene: 16. The CDR3 nucleotides read TGTGCCAGCAGCCCCGAAGGTTTCGACAGGGGGCTGGTTCAGCCCCAGCATTTT. Amino acid sequence: CASSPEGFDRGLVQPQHF.

V usage is TRBV11-2 and J usage is TRBJ2-4, with 15 bases identical to TRBD2. The CDR3 has 15 amino acids. Trimming cost V 5 bases and J 15 bases; bases outside gene matches: 11. Germline-derived CDR1 and CDR2 are SGHAT and FQNNGV. In nucleotides, the CDR3 is TGTGCCAGCAGCCCACCCGGACTAGCGGGAGGGCCTGTGTACTTC. Translation: CASSPPGLAGGPVYF.

The chain links TRBV5-4 to TRBJ1-1; D is ambiguous. The CDR3 totals 14 residues. Trimming pared 5 bases from V and 1 base from J, leaving 12 bases between. Germline CDR1 is SGHNT and CDR2 is YYREEE (reference sequence). Here the CDR3 DNA reads TGTGCCAGCAGAGCCAGACTCTCGAACACTGAAGCTTTCTTT. This codes for CASRARLSNTEAFF.

The chain uses TRBV12-3 or TRBV12-4 and TRBJ1-4, with D possibly matching TRBD1 (5 bases). Trimming pared 11 bases from V and 4 bases from J, leaving 11 bases between. CDR3 length equals 12 residues. This CDR3 reads CAPGGINEKLFF. As DNA, the CDR3 is TGTGCCCCGGGGGGGATTAATGAAAAACTGTTTTTT.

The J gene is TRBJ2-5, the V gene TRBV5-4, with D possibly TRBD1 on 5 matching bases. CDR1 is SGHNT, CDR2 YYREEE, per germline (reference sequence). This CDR3 has 13 residues. V gave up 0 bases and J gave up 4 bases, with 7 bases separating them. CDR3 DNA sequence: TGTGCCAGCAGCTTGGACAGGACAGAGACCCAGTACTTC. As protein: CASSLDRTETQYF.

The V and J genes are TRBV5-4 and TRBJ1-2; D is undetermined. Per the germline V gene, CDR1 is SGHNT and CDR2 is YYREEE (reference sequence). The CDR3 consists of 13 residues. V lost 0 bases to trimming and J lost 4 bases, with 7 bases between them. The CDR3 here is CASSLGEAYGYTF. CDR3 DNA: TGTGCCAGCAGCTTGGGGGAGGCCTATGGCTACACCTTC.

This clone was detected once. The genes are TRBV13 and TRBJ1-2; 8 bases fit TRBD1. J was trimmed by 4 bases and V by 3 bases; bases with no gene match: 4. The CDR3 is made up of 14 amino acids. Germline CDR1 reads PRHDT; CDR2 reads FYEKMQ (reference sequence). CDR3 loop: CASSLGQASYGYTF. The CDR3 coding sequence is TGTGCCAGCAGCTTGGGACAGGCGTCCTATGGCTACACCTTC.

About this clone itself: The sample has other DNA sequences that encode this CDR3 too. This sequence joins TRBV2 and TRBJ1-1, with 10 bases that match TRBD1. Trimming took 4 bases from V and 2 from J; bases not matched to a gene: 1. The germline V gene encodes CDR1 SNHLY and CDR2 FYNNEI. The CDR3 covers 14 residues. In DNA, the CDR3 is TGTGCCAGCAGTGGACAGGGGGCTAACACTGAAGCTTTCTTT. Translating it yields CASSGQGANTEAFF.

In its sample, this clone was seen a few times. CDR3 loop: CASSLQGAIYGYTF. CDR3 DNA: TGTGCCAGCAGCCTCCAGGGCGCCATCTATGGCTACACCTTC. The chain couples TRBV28 to TRBJ1-2; TRBD1 is a possible D gene (5 bases). Germline-derived CDR1 and CDR2 are MDHEN and SYDVKM. V lost 6 bases and J 4 bases, leaving 15 bases between the germline ends. The CDR3 runs to 14 residues.

This clone was counted a single time. This chain links TRBV28 with TRBJ1-1, with no clear D. Per germline, CDR1 MDHEN and CDR2 SYDVKM. The CDR3 covers 12 residues. V shed 11 bases and J shed 0 bases, with 10 bases lying between them. Here the CDR3 reads CAVRGLNTEAFF. DNA of the CDR3: TGTGCCGTCCGGGGTCTGAACACTGAAGCTTTCTTT.

The chain has TRBV7-6 and TRBJ2-3; D unclear. This CDR3 has 15 amino acids. CDR1 and CDR2 (germline): SGHVS, FNYEAQ. Trimming stripped 6 bases from V and 0 bases from J, with 13 bases between. DNA of the CDR3: TGTGCCAGCAGTTTACTGATAACTAGCACAGATACGCAGTATTTT. This codes for CASSLLITSTDTQYF.

The chain combines TRBV28 with TRBJ2-7, with 9 bases identical to TRBD1. Germline V gene lookup returns CDR1 MDHEN and CDR2 SYDVKM. The CDR3 loop spans 17 amino acids. Trimming at V came to 2 bases and at J to 5 bases, leaving 13 bases not matched to a gene. The CDR3 sequence is CASSLGSSGDRDNEQYF. The DNA for the CDR3 is TGTGCCAGCAGTTTAGGCTCCTCCGGGGACAGGGACAACGAGCAGTACTTC.

The V call is TRBV9, the J call TRBJ2-7, with 11 bases lining up with TRBD1. V dropped 4 bases and J dropped 3; count of bases not matched to a gene: 9. This CDR3 contains 16 residues. Germline V gene sequence: CDR1 SGDLS, CDR2 YYNGEE. The CDR3 DNA sequence: TGTGCCAGCAGCCCCCGTGCCGGGACAGGGGGCTACGAGCAGTACTTC. It codes for CASSPRAGTGGYEQYF.

The chain joins TRBV12-5 to TRBJ2-5; D is possibly TRBD2 (7 bases). The V and J ends lost 3 bases and 4 bases respectively, with 12 bases between them. Germline loops: CDR1 LGHNT, CDR2 FRNRAP. The CDR3 covers 14 residues. In DNA form, the CDR3 reads TGTGCTAGTGGTTTCGGGGGGCGGGCAGAGACCCAGTACTTC. The encoded protein is CASGFGGRAETQYF.

This clone came up once. The chain couples TRBV7-3 to TRBJ2-3; D gene uncertain. This CDR3 has 14 residues. Trimming shortened V by 5 bases and J by 0 bases, and 9 bases separated the two germline ends. CDR1 and CDR2 (germline): SGHTA, FQGTGA. For the CDR3, the DNA is TGTGCCAGCAGCCCCGCGGCTAGCACAGATACGCAGTATTTT. Translating it yields CASSPAASTDTQYF.

The chain links TRBV10-3 to TRBJ1-2, with 7 nucleotides matching TRBD1. CDR1 is ENHRY, CDR2 SYGVKD, per germline. V gave up 0 bases and J gave up 8 bases; unmatched junction bases: 9. The CDR3 is made up of 15 amino acids. CDR3 DNA: TGTGCCATCAGTGAGTCAGGGGGCGCGGAGGAAGGCTACACCTTC. It is translated as CAISESGGAEEGYTF.

The rearrangement uses TRBV9 and TRBJ2-3; D uncertain. V lost 3 bases and J lost 5, with 7 bases in between. Germline V gives CDR1 SGDLS, CDR2 YYNGEE. The CDR3 is 12 residues long. The CDR3 reads CASSELGDTQYF. The DNA for the CDR3 is TGTGCCAGCAGCGAGCTAGGAGATACGCAGTATTTT.

This clone was picked up one time. The rearrangement joins TRBV9 to TRBJ2-7; TRBD2 agrees at 9 bases. The CDR3 is 14 residues long. V was clipped by 7 bases and J by 4 bases; unmatched bases: 9. Germline CDR1 SGDLS, CDR2 YYNGEE. CDR3 sequence reads: CASAGGGGGYEQYF. The CDR3 nucleotides read TGTGCCAGCGCGGGCGGGGGGGGCGGGTACGAGCAGTACTTC.

The rearrangement uses TRBV4-1 and TRBJ2-3; 8 bases agree with TRBD2. Germline CDR1 and CDR2: MGHRA and YSYEKL. V lost 3 bases to trimming and J lost 4 bases; unmatched junction nucleotides: 9. This CDR3 comprises 16 residues. The CDR3 DNA sequence: TGCGCCAGCAGCCAGGCCCCGGGACTAGATGCAGATACGCAGTATTTT. Translated: CASSQAPGLDADTQYF.

The chain uses TRBV16 and TRBJ1-5; 9 bases align to TRBD1. This CDR3 has 14 residues. V was pared by 4 bases and J by 4 bases, with 2 bases of the junction left unmatched. Germline V lookup: CDR1 KGHSY, CDR2 FQNENV. The CDR3 region is CASSRGQGNQPQHF. The CDR3 DNA is TGTGCCAGCAGCCGAGGACAGGGGAATCAGCCCCAGCATTTT.

This chain links TRBV9 with TRBJ1-2, with TRBD1 as a possible D gene (6 bases). The CDR3 is 15 residues long. In germline, CDR1 is SGDLS, CDR2 YYNGEE. The V end was cut by 4 bases, the J end by 2 bases, with 15 bases between. The chain's CDR3 is CASSNTPGQNYGYTF. The CDR3 DNA reads as TGTGCCAGCAGCAACACACCGGGACAAAACTATGGCTACACCTTC.

The rearrangement uses TRBV24-1 and TRBJ2-3; 11 bases align to TRBD1. Germline loops: CDR1 KGHDR, CDR2 SFDVKD. The CDR3 is 16 residues long. V shed 2 bases and J 5 bases; nucleotides not matched to a gene: 5. The CDR3 bases are TGTGCCACCAGTGATTCTTTGGACAGGGGGCTAGATACGCAGTATTTT. This codes for CATSDSLDRGLDTQYF.

The V gene is TRBV30, the J gene TRBJ2-5; 7 positions match TRBD1. This CDR3 is 12 amino acids long. Germline trimming cut 4 bases from V and 5 bases from J; bases unmatched to any gene: 4. CDR1 is GTSNPN, CDR2 SVGIG, per germline (reference sequence). CDR3 protein: CAWKGAGETQYF. CDR3 DNA sequence: TGTGCCTGGAAGGGGGCAGGGGAGACCCAGTACTTC. Full variable domain (remainder filled in from reference TRBV30 and TRBJ2-5): SQTIHQWPATLVQPVGSPLSLECTVEGTSNPNLYWYRQAAGRGLQLLFYSVGIGQISSEVPQNLSASRPQDRQFILSSKKLLLSDSGFYLCAWKGAGETQYFGPGTRLLVL.

This rearrangement joins TRBV29-1 to TRBJ2-5; TRBD2 might be the D (5 bases). The V end was cut by 1 base, the J end by 5 bases, with 17 bases between. Germline assignment: CDR1 SQVTM and CDR2 ANQGSEA. The CDR3 totals 15 residues. Written as DNA, the CDR3 is TGCAGCGTTGAAGGGAGGAGACTGGGTAGGGAGACCCAGTACTTC. It specifies CSVEGRRLGRETQYF.

This chain joins TRBV6-5 and TRBJ2-7; D call uncertain. Germline values: CDR1 MNHEY, CDR2 SVGAGI. V gave up 2 bases and J gave up 3 bases, with 17 bases separating them. The CDR3 spans 16 residues. CDR3 in DNA: TGTGCCAGCAGTTACGATCTGTCATACAACGACTACGAGCAGTACTTC. It encodes CASSYDLSYNDYEQYF.